The text below deals with one T cell receptor (beta chain). Its antigen remains unknown. The data stem from a study of cytomegalovirus exposure and HLA in healthy donors. General observations from the study: Both high specificity and high sensitivity reportedly marked the classifier's diagnosis of cytomegalovirus status.

With 60 Vbeta and 13 Jbeta primers, the PCR was carried out. The protocol was immunoSEQ multiplex PCR, while the TCRdb copy is restricted to in-frame clones and leaves out a portion. The table records over 100,000 clones, nearly 65% of them present only once. V dropped 4 bases and J dropped 8 bases, with 18 bases sitting between them. This CDR3 is 15 amino acids long. Germline CDR1 PRHDT, CDR2 FYEKMQ (reference sequence). The TCR originated in a middle-aged man in good health and CMV-seropositive. The chain carries TRBV13 and TRBJ2-1, with a tentative D call TRBD2 (6 bases). Sequences were obtained from PBMCs. DNA of the CDR3: TGTGCCAGCAGCTCCCGGGACTTCGGGCCCGATGAGCAGTTCTTC. Translating gives CASSSRDFGPDEQFF.